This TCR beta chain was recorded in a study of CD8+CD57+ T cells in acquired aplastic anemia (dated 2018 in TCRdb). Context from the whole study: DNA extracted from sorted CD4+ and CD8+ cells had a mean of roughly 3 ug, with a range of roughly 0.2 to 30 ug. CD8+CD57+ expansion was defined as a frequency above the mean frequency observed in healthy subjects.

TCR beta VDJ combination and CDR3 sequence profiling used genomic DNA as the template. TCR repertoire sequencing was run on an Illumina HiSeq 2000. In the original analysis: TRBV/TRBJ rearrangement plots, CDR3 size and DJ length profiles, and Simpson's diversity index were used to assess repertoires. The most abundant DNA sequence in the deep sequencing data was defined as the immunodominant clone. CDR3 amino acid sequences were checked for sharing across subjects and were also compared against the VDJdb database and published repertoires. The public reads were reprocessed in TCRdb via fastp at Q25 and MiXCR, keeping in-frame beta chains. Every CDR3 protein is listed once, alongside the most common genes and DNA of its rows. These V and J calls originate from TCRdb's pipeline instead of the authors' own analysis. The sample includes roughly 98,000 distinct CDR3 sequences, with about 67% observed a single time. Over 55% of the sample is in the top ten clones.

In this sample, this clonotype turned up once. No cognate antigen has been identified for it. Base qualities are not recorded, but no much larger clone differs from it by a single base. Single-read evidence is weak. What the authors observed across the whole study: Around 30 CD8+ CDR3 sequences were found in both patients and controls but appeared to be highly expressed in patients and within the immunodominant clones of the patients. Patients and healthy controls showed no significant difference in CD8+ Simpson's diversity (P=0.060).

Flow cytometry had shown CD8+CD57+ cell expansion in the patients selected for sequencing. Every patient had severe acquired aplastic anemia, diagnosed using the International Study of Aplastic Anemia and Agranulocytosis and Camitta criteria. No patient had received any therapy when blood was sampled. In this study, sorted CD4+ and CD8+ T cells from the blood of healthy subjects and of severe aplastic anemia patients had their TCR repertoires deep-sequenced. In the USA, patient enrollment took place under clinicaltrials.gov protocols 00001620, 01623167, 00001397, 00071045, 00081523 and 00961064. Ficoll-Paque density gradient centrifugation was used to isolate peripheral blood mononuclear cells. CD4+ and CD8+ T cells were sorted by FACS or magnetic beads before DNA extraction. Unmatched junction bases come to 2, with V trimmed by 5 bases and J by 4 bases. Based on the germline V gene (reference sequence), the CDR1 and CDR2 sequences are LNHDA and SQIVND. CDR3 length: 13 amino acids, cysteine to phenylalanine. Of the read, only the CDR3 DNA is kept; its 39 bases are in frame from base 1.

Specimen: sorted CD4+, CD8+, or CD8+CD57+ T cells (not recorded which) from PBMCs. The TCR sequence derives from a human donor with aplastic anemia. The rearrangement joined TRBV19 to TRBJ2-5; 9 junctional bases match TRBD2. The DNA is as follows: TGTGCCAGTAGTCGTAGCGGGGGAGAGACCCAGTACTTC. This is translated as CASSRSGGETQYF.